This T cell receptor beta chain derives from a study of T cell responses to AZD1222 COVID-19 vaccine. Comment on this clone: Its antigen remains unknown.

Clones were read by immunoSEQ multiplex PCR, and TCRdb kept only the in-frame ones, dropping some. The sample lists under 80,000 clones, roughly 87% occurring once. Looked up from germline, CDR1 is SGHTA and CDR2 is FQGNSA. V dropped 2 bases and J dropped 5; count of bases not matched to a gene: 4. The CDR3 totals 15 residues. The study's findings and limits: The study sampled repertoires only after the peak T cell response. Vaccine-related CD4 TCRs covered spike, predominating at 160-218 and 743-854.

The rearrangement uses TRBV7-2 and TRBJ2-3, with 10 bases lining up with TRBD2. The TCR was taken from an adult who received the AZD1222 COVID-19 vaccine. Sequenced material: peripheral blood, taken 28 days after the second AZD1222 dose. The CDR3 loop reads CASSLSGRARDTQYF. The CDR3 region has the DNA TGTGCCAGCAGCTTAAGCGGGAGGGCCAGAGATACGCAGTATTTT.